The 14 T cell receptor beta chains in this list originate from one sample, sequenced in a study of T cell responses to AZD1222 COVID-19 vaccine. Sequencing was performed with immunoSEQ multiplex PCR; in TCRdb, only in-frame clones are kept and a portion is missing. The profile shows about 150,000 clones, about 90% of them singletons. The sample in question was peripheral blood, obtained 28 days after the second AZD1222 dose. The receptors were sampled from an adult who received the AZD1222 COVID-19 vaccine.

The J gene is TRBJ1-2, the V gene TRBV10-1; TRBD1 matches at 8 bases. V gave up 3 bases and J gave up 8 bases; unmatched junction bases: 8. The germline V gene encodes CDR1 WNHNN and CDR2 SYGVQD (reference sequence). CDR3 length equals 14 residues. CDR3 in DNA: TGCGCCAGCAGTGACTCCGGGACAGGTGGCGGCTACACCTTC. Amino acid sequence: CASSDSGTGGGYTF.

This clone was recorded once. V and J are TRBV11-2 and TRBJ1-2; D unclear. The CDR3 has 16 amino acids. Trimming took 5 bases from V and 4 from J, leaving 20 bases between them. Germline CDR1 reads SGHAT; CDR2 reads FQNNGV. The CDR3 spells CASSPIGGDLRYGYTF. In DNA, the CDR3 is TGTGCCAGCAGCCCCATCGGCGGGGATCTTCGCTATGGCTACACCTTC. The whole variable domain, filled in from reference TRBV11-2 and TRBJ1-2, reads EAGVAQSPRYKIIEKRQSVAFWCNPISGHATLYWYQQILGQGPKLLIQFQNNGVVDDSQLPKDRFSAERLKGVDSTLKIQPAKLEDSAVYLCASSPIGGDLRYGYTFGSGTRLTVV.

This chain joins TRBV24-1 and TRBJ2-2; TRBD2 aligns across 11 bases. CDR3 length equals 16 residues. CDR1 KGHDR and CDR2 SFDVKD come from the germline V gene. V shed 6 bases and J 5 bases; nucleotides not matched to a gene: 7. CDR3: CATSSPSGGRTGELFF. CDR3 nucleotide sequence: TGTGCCACCAGTTCTCCTAGCGGGGGGCGTACCGGGGAGCTGTTTTTT.

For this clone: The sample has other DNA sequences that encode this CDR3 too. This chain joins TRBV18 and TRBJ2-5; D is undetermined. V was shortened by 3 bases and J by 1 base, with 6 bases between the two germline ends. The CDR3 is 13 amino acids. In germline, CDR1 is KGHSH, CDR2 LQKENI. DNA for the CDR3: TGTGCCAGCTCACCGGGCAGCCAAGAGACCCAGTACTTC. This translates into CASSPGSQETQYF. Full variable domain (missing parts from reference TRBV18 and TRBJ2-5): NAGVMQNPRHLVRRRGQEARLRCSPMKGHSHVYWYRQLPEEGLKFMVYLQKENIIDESGMPKERFSAEFPKEGPSILRIQQVVRGDSAAYFCASSPGSQETQYFGPGTRLLVL.

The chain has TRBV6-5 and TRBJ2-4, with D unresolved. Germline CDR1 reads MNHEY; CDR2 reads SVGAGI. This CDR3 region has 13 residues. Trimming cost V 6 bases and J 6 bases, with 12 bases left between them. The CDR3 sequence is CASRDGSGNIQYF. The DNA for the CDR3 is TGTGCCAGCAGGGACGGTTCGGGAAACATTCAGTACTTC.

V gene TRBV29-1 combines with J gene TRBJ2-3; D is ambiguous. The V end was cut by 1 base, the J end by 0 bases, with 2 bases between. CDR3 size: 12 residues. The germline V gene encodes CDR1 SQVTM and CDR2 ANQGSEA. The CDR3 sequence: CSVEGSTDTQYF. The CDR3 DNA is TGCAGCGTTGAAGGGAGCACAGATACGCAGTATTTT.

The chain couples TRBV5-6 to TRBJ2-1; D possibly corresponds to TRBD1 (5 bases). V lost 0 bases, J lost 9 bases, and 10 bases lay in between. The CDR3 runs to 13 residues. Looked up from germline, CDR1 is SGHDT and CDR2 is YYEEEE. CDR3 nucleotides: TGTGCCAGCAGCTTGGCCGGTAGGGGTGAGCAGTTCTTC. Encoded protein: CASSLAGRGEQFF.

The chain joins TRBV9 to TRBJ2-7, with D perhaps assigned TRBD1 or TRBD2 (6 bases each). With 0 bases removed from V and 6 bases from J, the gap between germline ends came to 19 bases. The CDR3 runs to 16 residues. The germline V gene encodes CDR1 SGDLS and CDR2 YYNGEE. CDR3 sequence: CASSVAPEGGPLEQYF. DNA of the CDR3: TGTGCCAGCAGCGTAGCCCCGGAGGGGGGACCTCTCGAGCAGTACTTC.

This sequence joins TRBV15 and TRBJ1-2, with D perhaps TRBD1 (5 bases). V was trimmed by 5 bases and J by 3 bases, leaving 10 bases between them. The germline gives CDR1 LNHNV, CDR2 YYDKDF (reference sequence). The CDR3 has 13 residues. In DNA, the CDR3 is TGTGCCACCAGCGCCGGGGGGGACTATGGCTACACCTTC. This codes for CATSAGGDYGYTF. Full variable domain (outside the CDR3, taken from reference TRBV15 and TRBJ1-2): DAMVIQNPRYQVTQFGKPVTLSCSQTLNHNVMYWYQQKSSQAPKLLFHYYDKDFNNEADTPDNFQSRRPNTSFCFLDIRSPGLGDTAMYLCATSAGGDYGYTFGSGTRLTVV.

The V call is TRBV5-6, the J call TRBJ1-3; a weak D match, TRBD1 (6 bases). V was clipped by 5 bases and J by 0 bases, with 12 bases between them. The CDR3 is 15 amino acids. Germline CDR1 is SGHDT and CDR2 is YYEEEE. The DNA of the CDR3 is TGTGCCAGCAGACAGGGATCCGGCTCTGGAAACACCATATATTTT. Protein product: CASRQGSGSGNTIYF.

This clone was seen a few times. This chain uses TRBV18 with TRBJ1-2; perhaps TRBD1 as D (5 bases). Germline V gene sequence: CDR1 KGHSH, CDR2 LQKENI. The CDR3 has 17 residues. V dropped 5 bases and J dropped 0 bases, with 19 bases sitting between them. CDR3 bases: TGTGCCAGCTCATTAACTTATTCAGGGACTTCTAACTATGGCTACACCTTC. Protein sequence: CASSLTYSGTSNYGYTF.

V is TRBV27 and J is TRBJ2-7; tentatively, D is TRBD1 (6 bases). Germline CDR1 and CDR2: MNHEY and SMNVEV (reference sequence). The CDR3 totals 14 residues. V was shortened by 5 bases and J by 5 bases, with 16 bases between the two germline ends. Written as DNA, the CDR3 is TGTGCCAGCAGTCCGCTGCAACAGGGTCACGAGCAGTACTTC. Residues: CASSPLQQGHEQYF.

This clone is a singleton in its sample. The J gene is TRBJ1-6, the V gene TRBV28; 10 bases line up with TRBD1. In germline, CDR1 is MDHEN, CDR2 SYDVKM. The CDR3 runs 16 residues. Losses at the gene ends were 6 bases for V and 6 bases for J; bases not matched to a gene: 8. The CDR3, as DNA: TGTGCCAGCAGCCAAGGAGGGGACAGGGGTAATTCACCCCTCCACTTT. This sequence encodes CASSQGGDRGNSPLHF.

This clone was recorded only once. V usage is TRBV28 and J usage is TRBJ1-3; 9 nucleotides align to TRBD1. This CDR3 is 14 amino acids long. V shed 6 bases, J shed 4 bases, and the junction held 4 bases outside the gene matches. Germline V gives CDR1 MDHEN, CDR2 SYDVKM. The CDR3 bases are TGTGCCAGCAGCATAGACAGGGGGGGAAACACCATATATTTT. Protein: CASSIDRGGNTIYF.